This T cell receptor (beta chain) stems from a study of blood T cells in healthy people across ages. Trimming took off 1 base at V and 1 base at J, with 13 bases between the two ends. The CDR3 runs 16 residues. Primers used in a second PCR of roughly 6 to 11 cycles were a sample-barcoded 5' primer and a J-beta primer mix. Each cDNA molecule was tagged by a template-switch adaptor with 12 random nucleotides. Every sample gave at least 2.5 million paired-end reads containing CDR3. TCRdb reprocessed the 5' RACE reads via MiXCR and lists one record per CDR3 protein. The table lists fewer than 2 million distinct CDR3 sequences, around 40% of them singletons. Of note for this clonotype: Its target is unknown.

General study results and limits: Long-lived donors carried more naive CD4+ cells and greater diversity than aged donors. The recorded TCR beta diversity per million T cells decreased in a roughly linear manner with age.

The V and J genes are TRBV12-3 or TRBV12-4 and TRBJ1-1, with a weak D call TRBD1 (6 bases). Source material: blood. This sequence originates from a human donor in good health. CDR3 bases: TGTGCCAGCAGTTTAGGGCAGGGGATGAGGAACACTGAAGCTTTCTTT. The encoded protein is CASSLGQGMRNTEAFF.